The rows below give T cell receptor beta chains drawn from one sample of a study of T cells in Graves' hyperthyroidism and ophthalmopathy. Each CDR3 protein gets one entry after TCRdb re-called the multiplex PCR reads with MiXCR. The sample lists roughly 580,000 distinct CDR3 sequences; under 60% were seen once. Sequencing used peripheral blood or thyroid tissue (not recorded which). The receptors were sampled from a woman aged 18 to 35 with Graves' hyperthyroidism. Both conserved end residues are part of each CDR3. Each record gives: clone size, V gene, D gene, J gene, CDR3 protein, CDR3 DNA. A D gene is named only where the DNA matches it firmly. Size tells how often a clone was seen (once, few, many) or the class of an expanded clone, and some rows leave it out.

>.|TRBV29-1|TRBD1|TRBJ1-2
CSGLDREGDWGGYTF
TGCAGCGGTCTGGACAGGGAGGGAGACTGGGGTGGCTACACCTTC
>few|TRBV7-2|.|TRBJ1-3
CASSFSLRRAIGNTIYF
TGTGCCAGCAGCTTCTCGCTTCGCAGGGCCATCGGAAACACCATATATTTT
>.|TRBV25-1|.|TRBJ1-5
CASSARGRGNQPQHF
TGTGCCAGCAGTGCTAGAGGCAGGGGCAATCAGCCCCAGCATTTT
>.|TRBV12-3/TRBV12-4|TRBD2|TRBJ2-5
CASTRTRASMQTQYF
TGTGCCAGCACCCGGACTAGGGCGTCGATGCAGACCCAGTACTTC
>.|TRBV5-6|TRBD2|TRBJ2-3
CASSVAGTDTQYF
TGTGCCAGCAGCGTAGCGGGGACAGATACGCAGTATTTT
>few|TRBV11-2|TRBD1|TRBJ1-1
CASSKTGATEAFF
TGTGCCAGCAGTAAGACAGGGGCCACTGAAGCTTTCTTT
>.|TRBV11-2|TRBD1|TRBJ1-6
CASSYRQGRSPLHF
TGTGCCAGCAGCTATAGACAGGGGAGGTCACCCCTCCACTTT
>many|TRBV15|.|TRBJ2-2
CATSRDFKTGSNTGELFF
TGTGCCACCAGCAGAGATTTCAAGACGGGCTCGAACACCGGGGAGCTGTTTTTT
>few|TRBV5-1|.|TRBJ1-1
CASTRGGGEGTEAFF
TGCGCCAGCACGCGGGGGGGGGGCGAGGGCACTGAAGCTTTCTTT
>many|TRBV14|.|TRBJ1-2
CASSQDPFYGYTF
TGTGCCAGCAGCCAAGATCCGTTCTATGGCTACACCTTC
>once|TRBV15|TRBD2|TRBJ2-7
CATSSLEAREGYEQYF
TGTGCCACCAGCAGCTTGGAGGCCAGGGAGGGTTACGAGCAGTACTTC
>few|TRBV7-8|TRBD1|TRBJ1-2
CASSTLDRVPGTGYTF
TGTGCCAGCAGCACACTGGACAGGGTTCCCGGCACTGGCTACACCTTC
>many|TRBV2|TRBD1|TRBJ1-1
CASSEGTGGTEAFF
TGTGCCAGCAGTGAAGGGACAGGGGGAACTGAAGCTTTCTTT
>.|TRBV19|.|TRBJ1-5
CASSQEGTSNQPQHF
TGTGCCAGCAGCCAAGAAGGAACTAGCAATCAGCCCCAGCATTTT
>many|TRBV9|TRBD1|TRBJ1-4
CASSVGQGGIEKLFF
TGTGCCAGCAGCGTAGGACAGGGAGGCATTGAAAAACTGTTTTTT
>few|TRBV29-1|.|TRBJ1-2
CRNYGYTF
TGCAGGAACTATGGCTACACCTTC
>once|TRBV7-2|.|TRBJ1-5
CASSLHRVEEPQHF
TGTGCCAGCAGCTTGCACAGGGTAGAAGAGCCCCAGCATTTT
>many|TRBV7-2|TRBD1|TRBJ1-2
CASRRQGGDYGYTF
TGTGCCAGCAGGCGACAGGGGGGGGACTATGGCTACACCTTC
>.|TRBV2|.|TRBJ1-1
CVSTARDTPPEAFF
TGTGTCAGCACTGCTCGGGACACCCCCCCTGAAGCTTTCTTT
>.|TRBV7-9|TRBD1|TRBJ1-1
CASSRFPGQGAITEAFF
TGTGCCAGCAGCCGCTTCCCGGGACAGGGGGCGATCACTGAAGCTTTCTTT
>few|TRBV10-3|.|TRBJ1-1
CASGQNTEAFF
TGTGCCAGCGGGCAGAACACTGAAGCTTTCTTT
>many|TRBV6-4|.|TRBJ1-2
CASRQTDYGYTF
TGTGCCAGCAGACAAACCGACTATGGCTACACCTTC
>.|TRBV20-1|.|TRBJ2-7
CSARDRDGGTYEQYF
TGCAGTGCTAGAGATCGTGACGGGGGTACCTACGAGCAGTACTTC
>.|TRBV20-1|.|TRBJ2-7
CSARFGGGGSYEQYF
TGCAGTGCTAGATTTGGGGGCGGGGGCTCCTACGAGCAGTACTTC
>many|TRBV10-3|.|TRBJ1-2
CATSTGTEYGYTF
TGTGCCACGTCAACCGGGACGGAGTATGGCTACACCTTC
>.|TRBV7-9|.|TRBJ1-1
CASSFQPNTEAFF
TGTGCCAGCAGTTTCCAGCCGAACACTGAAGCTTTCTTT
>.|TRBV10-3|TRBD1|TRBJ2-5
CAISESTGDGQETQYF
TGTGCCATCAGTGAGTCTACAGGGGACGGACAAGAGACCCAGTACTTC
>.|TRBV2|.|TRBJ1-5
CASSLSRDRPNQPQHF
TGTGCCAGCAGCCTCTCCCGGGATAGGCCAAATCAGCCCCAGCATTTT
>many|TRBV7-9|.|TRBJ1-4
CASSHWEAGDEKLFF
TGTGCCAGCAGTCACTGGGAGGCAGGGGATGAAAAACTGTTTTTT
>.|TRBV11-2|TRBD1|TRBJ1-4
CASSPRDRAEKLFF
TGTGCCAGCAGCCCCCGGGACAGGGCAGAAAAACTGTTTTTT
>.|TRBV7-9|.|TRBJ2-5
CASSLGGALPPETQYF
TGTGCCAGCAGCTTAGGAGGAGCCCTCCCGCCGGAGACCCAGTACTTC
>few|TRBV20-1|.|TRBJ2-5
CSARAASRDQETQYF
TGCAGTGCTAGAGCGGCTAGCAGGGACCAAGAGACCCAGTACTTC